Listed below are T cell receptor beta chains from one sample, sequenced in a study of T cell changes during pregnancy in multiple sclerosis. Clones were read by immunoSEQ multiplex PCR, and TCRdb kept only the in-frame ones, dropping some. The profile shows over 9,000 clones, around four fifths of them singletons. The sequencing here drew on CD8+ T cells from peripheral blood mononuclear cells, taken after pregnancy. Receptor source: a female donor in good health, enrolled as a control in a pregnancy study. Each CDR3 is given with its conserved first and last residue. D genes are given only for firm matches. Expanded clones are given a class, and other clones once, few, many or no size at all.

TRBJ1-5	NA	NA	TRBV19	CASSRLTPLAQPQHF	TGTGCCAGTAGTAGACTCACCCCCCTAGCGCAGCCCCAGCATTTT
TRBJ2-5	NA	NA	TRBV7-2	CASSSDIQETQYF	TGTGCCAGCAGCTCCGACATACAAGAGACCCAGTACTTC
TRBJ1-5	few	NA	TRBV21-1	CASDKSSDQPQHF	TGTGCCAGCGACAAAAGCTCAGATCAGCCCCAGCATTTT
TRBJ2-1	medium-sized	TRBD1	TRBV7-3	CASGQGAGNEQFF	TGTGCCAGCGGTCAGGGGGCGGGTAATGAGCAGTTCTTC
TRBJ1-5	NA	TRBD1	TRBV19	CASQTGTGGLSNQPQHF	TGTGCCAGCCAAACCGGGACAGGGGGCCTTAGCAATCAGCCCCAGCATTTT
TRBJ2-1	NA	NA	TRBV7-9	CASSLAIGGSYNEQFF	TGTGCCAGCAGCTTAGCCATAGGGGGATCCTACAATGAGCAGTTCTTC
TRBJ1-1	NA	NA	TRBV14	CASSLPGGVSEAFF	TGTGCCAGCAGCCTCCCCGGCGGAGTGTCTGAAGCTTTCTTT
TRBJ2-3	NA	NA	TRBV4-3	CASSPTGGSTDTQYF	TGCGCCAGCAGCCCAACGGGCGGGAGCACAGATACGCAGTATTTT
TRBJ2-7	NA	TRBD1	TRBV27	CASSSLTGGDGYEQYF	TGTGCCAGCAGTTCACTCACAGGGGGCGATGGTTACGAGCAGTACTTC
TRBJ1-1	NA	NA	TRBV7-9	CASSLQATVTEAFF	TGTGCCAGCAGCTTACAGGCGACCGTCACTGAAGCTTTCTTT
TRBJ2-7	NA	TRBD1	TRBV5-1	CASSLWGQSSYEQYF	TGCGCCAGCAGCCTATGGGGACAGAGCTCCTACGAGCAGTACTTC
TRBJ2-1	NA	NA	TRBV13	CASSVNEARSVRNEQFF	TGTGCCAGCAGCGTAAATGAGGCTAGGAGTGTGAGGAATGAGCAGTTCTTC
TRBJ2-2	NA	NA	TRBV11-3	CASSFYSQPGELFF	TGTGCCAGCAGCTTTTATTCACAGCCCGGGGAGCTGTTTTTT
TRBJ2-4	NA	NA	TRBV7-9	CASSPPSGGGNIQYF	TGTGCCAGCAGCCCCCCCTCAGGGGGAGGAAACATTCAGTACTTC
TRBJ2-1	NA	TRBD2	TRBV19	CASSVLAGTYNEQFF	TGTGCCAGTAGTGTCCTAGCGGGTACCTACAATGAGCAGTTCTTC
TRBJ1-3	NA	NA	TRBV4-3	CASSQATGTGNTIYF	TGCGCCAGCAGCCAAGCCACCGGGACTGGAAACACCATATATTTT
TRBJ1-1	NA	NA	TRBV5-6	CASSSLPGLNTEAFF	TGTGCCAGCAGCTCCTTACCAGGGTTGAACACTGAAGCTTTCTTT
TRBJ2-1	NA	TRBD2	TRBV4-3	CASSQEFTSGRPELSEQFF	TGCGCCAGCAGCCAAGAATTTACTAGCGGACGACCGGAACTTTCTGAGCAGTTCTTC
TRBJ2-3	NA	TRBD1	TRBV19	CASSVTGGRADTQYF	TGTGCCAGTAGTGTCACAGGGGGCAGGGCAGATACGCAGTATTTT
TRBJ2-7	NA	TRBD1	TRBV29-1	CSVEWDRDYEQYF	TGCAGCGTTGAATGGGACAGGGACTACGAGCAGTACTTC
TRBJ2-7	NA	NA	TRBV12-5	CASGLGAFSYEQYF	TGTGCTAGTGGTTTAGGGGCGTTTAGCTACGAGCAGTACTTC
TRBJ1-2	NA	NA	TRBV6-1	CASSDFTPGYGYTF	TGTGCCAGCAGTGATTTTACGCCGGGCTATGGCTACACCTTC
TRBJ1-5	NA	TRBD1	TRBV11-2	CASSYQGAGQPQHF	TGTGCCAGCAGTTATCAGGGGGCGGGTCAGCCCCAGCATTTT
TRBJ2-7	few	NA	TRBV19	CASSISQGHLYEQYF	TGTGCCAGTAGTATTTCCCAGGGGCATCTCTACGAGCAGTACTTC
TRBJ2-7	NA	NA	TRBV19	CASSYDYQVMYEQYF	TGTGCCAGTAGTTATGACTATCAAGTCATGTACGAGCAGTACTTC
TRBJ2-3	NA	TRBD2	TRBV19	CASSTAGATGDTQYF	TGTGCCAGTAGTACGGCGGGAGCTACCGGCGATACGCAGTATTTT
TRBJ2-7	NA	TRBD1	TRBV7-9	CASSPTGRSYEQYF	TGTGCCAGCAGCCCGACAGGGCGCTCCTACGAGCAGTACTTC
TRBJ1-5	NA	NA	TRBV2	CASSQDRGNQPQHF	TGTGCCAGCAGTCAGGACAGAGGCAATCAGCCCCAGCATTTT
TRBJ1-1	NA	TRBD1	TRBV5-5	CASSWTGGESTEAFF	TGTGCCAGCAGCTGGACAGGGGGCGAAAGCACTGAAGCTTTCTTT
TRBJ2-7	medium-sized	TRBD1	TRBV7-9	CASSRVGTGLYEQYF	TGTGCCAGCAGCCGGGTTGGGACAGGGTTATACGAGCAGTACTTC
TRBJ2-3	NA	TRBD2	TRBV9	CASSAGSGGPAPTDTQYF	TGTGCCAGCAGCGCAGGTAGCGGGGGGCCCGCCCCTACAGATACGCAGTATTTT
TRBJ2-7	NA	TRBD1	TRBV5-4	CASSFIDRGGYEQYF	TGTGCCAGCAGCTTTATCGACAGGGGAGGATACGAGCAGTACTTC
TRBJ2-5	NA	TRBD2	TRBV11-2	CASSWGRAGEYQETQYF	TGTGCCAGCAGCTGGGGGAGGGCGGGGGAGTACCAAGAGACCCAGTACTTC
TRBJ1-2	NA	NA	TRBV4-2	CASSQGRGFYGYTF	TGTGCCAGCAGCCAAGGAAGGGGTTTCTATGGCTACACCTTC
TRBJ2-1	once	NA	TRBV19	CASNPGDTYNEQFF	TGTGCCAGTAACCCTGGGGACACCTACAATGAGCAGTTCTTC
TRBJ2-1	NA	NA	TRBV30	CAWSADGAFVEQFF	TGTGCCTGGAGTGCCGATGGAGCGTTTGTTGAGCAGTTCTTC
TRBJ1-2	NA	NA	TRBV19	CASSIGVGIYGYTF	TGTGCCAGTAGTATCGGCGTCGGGATCTATGGCTACACCTTC
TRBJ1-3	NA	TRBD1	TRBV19	CASSIPTGVRNTIYF	TGTGCCAGTAGTATCCCCACAGGGGTTCGAAACACCATATATTTT
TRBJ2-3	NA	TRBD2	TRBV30	CAWSPLAGEDTQYF	TGTGCCTGGAGTCCACTAGCGGGGGAAGATACGCAGTATTTT
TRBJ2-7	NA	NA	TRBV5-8	CASSQDPGWEQYF	TGCGCCAGCAGCCAAGATCCAGGGTGGGAGCAGTACTTC
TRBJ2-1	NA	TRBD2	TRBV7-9	CASSLLAGSYNEQFF	TGTGCCAGCAGCTTGCTAGCGGGCTCCTACAATGAGCAGTTCTTC
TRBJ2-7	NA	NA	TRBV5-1	CASSLALAIYEQYF	TGCGCCAGCAGCTTGGCTCTTGCGATCTACGAGCAGTACTTC
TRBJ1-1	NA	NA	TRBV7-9	CASYPLGTEAFF	TGTGCCAGCTACCCCCTAGGCACTGAAGCTTTCTTT
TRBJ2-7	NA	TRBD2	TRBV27	CASSPRTSGSYEQYF	TGTGCCAGCAGTCCCCGGACTAGCGGCTCCTACGAGCAGTACTTC
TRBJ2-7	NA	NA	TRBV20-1	CSASRSYEQYF	TGCAGTGCTAGTCGTTCCTACGAGCAGTACTTC
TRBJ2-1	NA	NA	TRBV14	CASSQIGGSSYNEQFF	TGTGCCAGCAGTCAGATCGGGGGTAGCTCCTACAATGAGCAGTTCTTC
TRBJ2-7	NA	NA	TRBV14	CASSLLRQRTYEQYF	TGTGCCAGCAGCCTCCTGAGACAGAGAACCTACGAGCAGTACTTC
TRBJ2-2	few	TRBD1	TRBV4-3	CASSPGTGNGELFF	TGCGCCAGCAGCCCAGGGACAGGGAACGGGGAGCTGTTTTTT
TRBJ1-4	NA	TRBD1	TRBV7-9	CASSLRDSNEKLFF	TGTGCCAGCAGCTTAAGGGACAGTAATGAAAAACTGTTTTTT
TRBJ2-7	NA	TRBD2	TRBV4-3	CASSLGAGGTYEQYF	TGCGCCAGCAGCCTGGGGGCGGGGGGCACCTACGAGCAGTACTTC
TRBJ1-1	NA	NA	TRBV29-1	CSVVGSEAFF	TGCAGCGTTGTCGGGTCAGAGGCTTTCTTT
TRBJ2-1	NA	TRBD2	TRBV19	CASRISGGGYNEQFF	TGTGCCAGTAGGATTAGCGGGGGGGGGTACAATGAGCAGTTCTTC
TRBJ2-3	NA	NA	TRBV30	CASRTDGTDTQYF	TGTGCCTCCCGGACAGACGGGACAGATACGCAGTATTTT
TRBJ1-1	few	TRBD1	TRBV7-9	CASSPTGSTEAFF	TGTGCCAGCAGCCCGACAGGGTCCACTGAAGCTTTCTTT